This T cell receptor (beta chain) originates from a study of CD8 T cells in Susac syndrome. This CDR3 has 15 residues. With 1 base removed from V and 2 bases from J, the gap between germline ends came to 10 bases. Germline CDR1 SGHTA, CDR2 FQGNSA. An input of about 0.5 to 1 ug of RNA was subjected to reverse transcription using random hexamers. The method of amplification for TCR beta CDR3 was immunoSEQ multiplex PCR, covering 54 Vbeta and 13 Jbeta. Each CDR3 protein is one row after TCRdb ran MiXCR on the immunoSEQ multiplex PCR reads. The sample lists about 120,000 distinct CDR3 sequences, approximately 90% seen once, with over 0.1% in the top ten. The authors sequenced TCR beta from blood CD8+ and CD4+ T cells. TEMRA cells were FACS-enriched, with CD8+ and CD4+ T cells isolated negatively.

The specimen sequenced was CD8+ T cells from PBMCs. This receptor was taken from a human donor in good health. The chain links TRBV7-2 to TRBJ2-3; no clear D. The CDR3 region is CASSLVAQATDTQYF. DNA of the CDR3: TGTGCCAGCAGCTTAGTGGCGCAGGCCACAGATACGCAGTATTTT.